The 25 T cell receptor beta chains listed next were all sequenced from one sample in a study of regulatory T cells in long-lasting Graves disease. According to the study, TCR beta libraries were built with iRepertoire HTBI primers and CDR3-region Arm-PCR. In TCRdb, the multiplex PCR reads were re-called with MiXCR into one record per CDR3 protein. The sample has roughly 520,000 distinct CDR3 sequences; around 11% are singletons. The time point here: newly diagnosed GD, antithyroid drugs for less than 3 months. RNA extracted from PBMCs served as the sequencing template. The same sample was also studied in work on T cells in Graves' hyperthyroidism and ophthalmopathy.

The starting material was peripheral blood mononuclear cells (PBMCs), obtained at new diagnosis, from a patient treated with antithyroid drugs. Receptor source: a woman aged 25-40 years with Graves disease.

In this sample, this clonotype turned up a few times. The rearrangement uses TRBV6-1 and TRBJ1-1; the match to TRBD1 covers 11 bases. Germline CDR1 is MNHNS and CDR2 is SASEGT. V was pared by 2 bases and J by 1 base, with 3 bases of the junction left unmatched. This CDR3 contains 16 residues. CDR3 coding DNA: TGTGCCAGCAGTGAATGGGGACAGGGGGGGAACACTGAAGCTTTCTTT. Amino acid sequence: CASSEWGQGGNTEAFF.

The chain combines TRBV5-4 with TRBJ2-1; 9 bases agree with TRBD1. Germline V gene lookup returns CDR1 SGHNT and CDR2 YYREEE (reference sequence). CDR3 length: 17 residues. The ends lost 4 bases at V and 8 bases at J; junction bases unmatched: 16. In nucleotides, the CDR3 is TGTGCCAGCAGCGCGGCCACAGGGGGCCCCGCAAATGATGAGCAGTTCTTC. It codes for CASSAATGGPANDEQFF.

This clonotype was picked up a small number of times. A much more abundant neighbour one base away suggests this may be a read error. The V and J genes are TRBV12-3 or TRBV12-4 and TRBJ2-1; 10 bases are shared with TRBD2. This CDR3 region has 18 residues. CDR3: CASSLAPSASGSVGEQSF. CDR3 coding DNA: TGTGCCAGCAGTTTAGCCCCCTCGGCTAGCGGGAGTGTAGGGGAGCAGTCCTTC.

The chain recombines TRBV6-2 or TRBV6-3 with TRBJ1-1, with D possibly being TRBD1 (6 bases). This CDR3 has 13 amino acids. Germline CDR1 reads MNHEY; CDR2 reads SVGEGT. The V gene lost 4 bases and the J gene lost 10 bases, with 16 bases spanning the gap. The CDR3: CASSSLQGTGAFF. CDR3 DNA: TGTGCCAGCAGTTCCCTTCAGGGGACCGGAGCTTTCTTT.

This clonotype was detected only a few times. The V and J genes are TRBV6-1 and TRBJ2-7; TRBD1 matches at 8 bases. CDR3 length: 16 residues. CDR1 and CDR2 from the germline V gene are MNHNS and SASEGT. Trimming removed 5 bases from V and 2 bases from J; junction bases left unmatched: 11. CDR3 region: CASSRLKPTGAYEQYF. CDR3 coding DNA: TGTGCCAGCAGTCGCTTAAAACCGACAGGGGCCTACGAGCAGTACTTC.

This clonotype was seen only a few times. The chain recombines TRBV12-3 or TRBV12-4 with TRBJ2-5; the D gene is possibly TRBD2 (5 bases). This CDR3 contains 15 residues. Trimming left V 5 bases short and J 2 bases short, with 15 bases between. The chain's CDR3 is CASSGLWSSQETQYF. In nucleotides, the CDR3 is TGTGCCAGCAGTGGACTTTGGTCTTCACAAGAGACCCAGTACTTC.

This clonotype has just a few counts. V and J are TRBV19 and TRBJ1-1; TRBD1 matches at 10 bases. The ends lost 1 base at V and 1 base at J; junction bases unmatched: 0. The germline V gene encodes CDR1 LNHDA and CDR2 SQIVND (reference sequence). The CDR3 has 15 amino acids. CDR3 loop: CASSIGDRGNTEAFF. The DNA for the CDR3 is TGTGCCAGTAGTATAGGGGACAGGGGGAACACTGAAGCTTTCTTT. Complete variable domain (other parts from reference TRBV19 and TRBJ1-1): DGGITQSPKYLFRKEGQNVTLSCEQNLNHDAMYWYRQDPGQGLRLIYYSQIVNDFQKGDIAEGYSVSREKKESFPLTVTSAQKNPTAFYLCASSIGDRGNTEAFFGQGTRLTVV.

The table lists this clonotype with many counts. The CDR3 here is CASSEGFLNQPQHF. For the CDR3, the DNA is TGTGCCAGCAGTGAAGGTTTCTTAAATCAGCCCCAGCATTTT. The chain recombines TRBV2 with TRBJ1-5; unclear D gene. Trimming took 1 base from V and 4 from J, leaving 8 bases between them. Germline V gene data show CDR1 as SNHLY and CDR2 as FYNNEI. The CDR3 consists of 14 residues.

This clonotype was detected ten times or more. CDR3 DNA sequence: TGTGCCACCAGCAGCGGGAGGGACCATAGCAATCAGCCCCAGCATTTT. Its protein is CATSSGRDHSNQPQHF. This chain joins TRBV15 and TRBJ1-5; weak D call: TRBD1 (5 bases). The CDR3 is made up of 16 amino acids. The germline V gene has CDR1 LNHNV and CDR2 YYDKDF (reference sequence). Deletions cut 3 bases from V and 0 bases from J, with 12 bases between.

This clonotype came up a few times. V gene TRBV5-1 combines with J gene TRBJ2-5; no definite D call. The V gene's germline CDR1 is SGHRS and CDR2 YFSETQ. Trimming removed 2 bases at V and 1 base at J, with 12 bases between. This CDR3 contains 15 residues. The CDR3: CASSFIPGPQETQYF. The CDR3 coding sequence is TGCGCCAGCAGCTTCATACCGGGCCCCCAAGAGACCCAGTACTTC.

V is TRBV5-4 and J is TRBJ2-5; D is ambiguous. From germline, CDR1 is SGHNT and CDR2 YYREEE (reference sequence). The ends were cut back, 2 bases at V and 2 bases at J, with 7 bases in the middle. CDR3 length: 13 amino acids. The chain's CDR3 is CASSFPGQETQYF. The CDR3 nucleotides read TGTGCCAGCAGCTTCCCGGGTCAAGAGACCCAGTACTTC.

At least ten counts were recorded for this clonotype. V and J are TRBV19 and TRBJ1-2; TRBD1 matches 11 bases. Losses at the gene ends were 3 bases for V and 7 bases for J; bases not matched to a gene: 13. Germline lookup yields CDR1 LNHDA and CDR2 SQIVND (reference sequence). This CDR3 comprises 17 residues. The CDR3 DNA sequence: TGTGCCAGTAGTATCTGGACAGGGGGCGCCTCTGCTCCTGGCTACACCTTC. Its translation: CASSIWTGGASAPGYTF.

This clonotype appeared many times. The chain combines TRBV7-8 with TRBJ2-7; 7 bases line up with TRBD2. With 5 bases clipped from V and 3 bases from J, the junction kept 13 bases outside the gene matches. The CDR3 totals 16 residues. Germline V gene lookup returns CDR1 SGHVS and CDR2 FQNEAQ. CDR3 DNA: TGTGCCAGCAGCGCCCCGATAATGGGGGGGGTCTACGAGCAGTACTTC. Its protein product is CASSAPIMGGVYEQYF.

Ten or more counts support this clonotype. The chain is built from TRBV28 and TRBJ2-5; 8 bases align to TRBD2. This CDR3 contains 16 residues. Germline CDR1 and CDR2: MDHEN and SYDVKM. V dropped 5 bases and J dropped 2; count of bases not matched to a gene: 10. The CDR3 protein is CASSLIRSGGQETQYF. The CDR3 nucleotides are TGTGCCAGCAGTCTCATACGATCGGGGGGGCAAGAGACCCAGTACTTC.

The chain couples TRBV18 to TRBJ1-1, with D possibly TRBD1 on 5 matching bases. V was cut by 5 bases and J by 6 bases, with 16 bases left in between. The CDR3 extends over 14 amino acids. Germline-derived CDR1 and CDR2 are KGHSH and LQKENI. Here the CDR3 DNA reads TGTGCCAGCTCAGTGGGACTGACCGACGCTGAAGCTTTCTTT. The encoded protein is CASSVGLTDAEAFF.

This rearrangement joins TRBV2 to TRBJ2-2, with 14 bases aligning to TRBD2. The CDR3 runs 14 residues. The J segment lost 8 bases and the V segment lost 6 bases, leaving 2 bases of the junction unmatched. The germline gives CDR1 SNHLY, CDR2 FYNNEI. The CDR3 bases are TGTGCCAGCAGGGGGACTAGCGGGAGTGGGGAGCTGTTTTTT. It translates to CASRGTSGSGELFF.

There are many counts of this clonotype. J is TRBJ2-1 and V is TRBV5-1; D remains ambiguous. V was trimmed by 2 bases and J by 5 bases, leaving 8 bases between them. The CDR3 is made up of 13 amino acids. Per germline, CDR1 SGHRS and CDR2 YFSETQ. CDR3 region: CASSFTTDNEQFF. The CDR3 bases are TGCGCCAGCAGCTTTACTACCGACAATGAGCAGTTCTTC.

On this clonotype itself: This sequence may be a read error, since a much larger clone differs from it by one base. V is TRBV7-2 and J is TRBJ1-6; no definite D call. The V gene lost 0 bases and the J gene lost 8 bases, with 5 bases spanning the gap. This CDR3 is built from 13 residues. Germline values: CDR1 SGHTA, CDR2 FQGNSA. The CDR3, as DNA: TGTGCCAGCAGCTTAGCGTGGGATTCACCCCTCCACTTT. It encodes CASSLAWDSPLHF.

There are many counts of this clonotype. This chain joins TRBV6-1 and TRBJ1-1; 7 nucleotides align to TRBD1. V trimming: 5 bases; J trimming: 0 bases; junction bases outside the gene matches: 6. CDR3 length equals 15 residues. CDR1 and CDR2 from the germline V gene are MNHNS and SASEGT. The CDR3 loop is CASSPRDRMNTEAFF. DNA for the CDR3: TGTGCCAGCAGTCCCCGGGACAGAATGAACACTGAAGCTTTCTTT.

Only a few counts were recorded for this clonotype. The J gene is TRBJ2-4, the V gene TRBV7-2; 10 bases align to TRBD2. J gave up 8 bases and V 5 bases, and 12 bases lay outside the gene matches. CDR1 is SGHTA, CDR2 FQGNSA, per germline. CDR3 length: 16 amino acids. The DNA for the CDR3 is TGTGCCAGCAGCCCTAGGCTAGCGGGAGCGCCCGACATTCAGTACTTC. Translating gives CASSPRLAGAPDIQYF.

The chain employs TRBV10-3 and TRBJ2-7; 9 nucleotides align to TRBD1. This CDR3 region has 12 residues. Per germline, CDR1 ENHRY and CDR2 SYGVKD. The V gene end was trimmed by 5 bases and the J gene end by 11 bases; junction bases not matched to a gene: 7. The chain's CDR3 is CAISSGQGRKYF. Written as DNA, the CDR3 is TGTGCCATCAGTTCGGGACAGGGAAGAAAGTACTTC.

This clonotype showed up just a few times. This chain connects TRBV4-1 to TRBJ2-4; the D gene could be TRBD1 or TRBD2 (5 bases each). This CDR3 is built from 16 residues. Trimming stripped 4 bases from V and 5 bases from J, with 18 bases between. Looked up from germline, CDR1 is MGHRA and CDR2 is YSYEKL. The CDR3 spells CASSPLPSPGQNIQYF. As DNA, the CDR3 is TGCGCCAGCAGCCCACTCCCTTCCCCGGGACAAAACATTCAGTACTTC.

This clonotype was observed at least ten times. The V and J genes are TRBV19 and TRBJ2-3; D could derive from TRBD1 or TRBD2 (5 bases each). Germline loops: CDR1 LNHDA, CDR2 SQIVND (reference sequence). This CDR3 contains 14 residues. V lost 5 bases, J lost 5 bases, and 14 bases lay in between. This CDR3 is CASSFSGPRDTQYF. The DNA of the CDR3 is TGTGCCAGTAGTTTCTCGGGACCGCGAGATACGCAGTATTTT. The full variable domain, rest sourced from reference TRBV19 and TRBJ2-3, is DGGITQSPKYLFRKEGQNVTLSCEQNLNHDAMYWYRQDPGQGLRLIYYSQIVNDFQKGDIAEGYSVSREKKESFPLTVTSAQKNPTAFYLCASSFSGPRDTQYFGPGTRLTVL.

This clonotype came up many times. The chain combines TRBV2 with TRBJ2-3, with TRBD1 identical over 12 bases. Germline V gene data show CDR1 as SNHLY and CDR2 as FYNNEI. There are 15 residues in the CDR3. V lost 8 bases and J lost 4; bases outside the gene matches: 7. DNA for the CDR3: TGTGCCAGCTTCCGGGACAGGGGGCGTTCAGATACGCAGTATTTT. Its translation: CASFRDRGRSDTQYF. Combining the CDR3 with reference TRBV2 and TRBJ2-3 gives the whole variable domain EPEVTQTPSHQVTQMGQEVILRCVPISNHLYFYWYRQILGQKVEFLVSFYNNEISEKSEIFDDQFSVERPDGSNFTLKIRSTKLEDSAMYFCASFRDRGRSDTQYFGPGTRLTVL.

This clonotype appeared many times. The chain recombines TRBV19 with TRBJ1-5, with no clear D. Per the germline V gene, CDR1 is LNHDA and CDR2 is SQIVND (reference sequence). This CDR3 comprises 13 residues. Deletions cut 3 bases from V and 5 bases from J, with 8 bases between. CDR3 coding DNA: TGTGCCAGTAGTATCTCTCCGGATCAGCCCCAGCATTTT. Amino acid sequence: CASSISPDQPQHF. Filled out from reference TRBV19 and TRBJ1-5, the complete variable domain reads DGGITQSPKYLFRKEGQNVTLSCEQNLNHDAMYWYRQDPGQGLRLIYYSQIVNDFQKGDIAEGYSVSREKKESFPLTVTSAQKNPTAFYLCASSISPDQPQHFGDGTRLSIL.